This TCR beta chain was identified in a study of CD8+CD57+ T cells in acquired aplastic anemia. The CDR3 has 15 amino acids. V shed 1 base and J 3 bases; nucleotides not matched to a gene: 3. Germline CDR1 reads LNHDA; CDR2 reads SQIVND (reference sequence). TCR beta VDJ and CDR3 profiling used genomic DNA as template. TCRdb independently ran MiXCR on the reads; one entry per CDR3 protein. The repertoire includes 180,000 or so distinct CDR3 sequences, roughly 60% of them detected once, and about 42% sits in the top ten. Whoever was chosen for sequencing had shown CD8+CD57+ cell expansion by flow cytometry. Patients uniformly had severe acquired aplastic anemia.

Sequencing used sorted CD4+, CD8+, or CD8+CD57+ T cells (not recorded which) from PBMCs. This clonotype was obtained from a human donor with aplastic anemia. This chain links TRBV19 with TRBJ2-1; 7 bases map to TRBD1. The CDR3 DNA follows: TGTGCCAGTAGTATAGCCCAGGGGGACTACAATGAGCAGTTCTTC. Amino acid sequence: CASSIAQGDYNEQFF. Full variable domain (outside the CDR3, taken from reference TRBV19 and TRBJ2-1): DGGITQSPKYLFRKEGQNVTLSCEQNLNHDAMYWYRQDPGQGLRLIYYSQIVNDFQKGDIAEGYSVSREKKESFPLTVTSAQKNPTAFYLCASSIAQGDYNEQFFGPGTRLTVL.